The sequence of this T cell receptor beta chain was determined in a study of blood T cell repertoires in COVID-19 (dated by TCRdb to about 2020). About the study as a whole: Samples from collaborators originated in the United States, Italy and Spain and spanned both the acute and convalescent phases of COVID-19. The material from the prospective study consisted of cDNA or gDNA derived from T cells, B-cell-depleted T cells, or PBMCs. Where HLA class I and class II types were available, the types were taken from metadata supplied by the sample provider, not from assay-based typing. A freely available public database, intended as a resource for researchers studying the immune response to SARS-CoV-2, is where the repertoires were released. Deeply sampled blood TCRbeta repertoires from subjects exposed to, actively infected with, or recovered from COVID-19 were included in the dataset. The sample metadata nearly always contained a de-identified subject ID, COVID-19 status, age in years and sex. Samples came from the ongoing ImmuneRACE study (first 160 participants) plus 1,254 subjects from 6 global collaborators. General findings and caveats noted by the study authors: How much clinical and demographic metadata was included differed by source and by participant, and the metadata was provided uncurated.

V loses 8 bases, J loses 0 bases, and the germline ends lie 16 bases apart. CDR1 and CDR2 (SNHLY, FYNNEI) derive from the germline V gene. The CDR3 starts with the cysteine, ends with the phenylalanine, and has 15 residues. Kept here is only the CDR3 DNA, which spans 45 bases and is read in frame from base 1. In the prospective study, participants were roughly 18 to 100 years old, resided in about two dozen geographic areas of the United States, and were enrolled through a virtual design. Cohort assignment in the prospective study relied on participant-reported clinical history from a screening survey and a study questionnaire. Each participant in the prospective study had whole blood, serum and a nasopharyngeal or oropharyngeal swab collected by mobile phlebotomists. Over an approximately 2-month period, participants in the prospective study had the option of providing additional blood draws and questionnaires. Before DNA extraction, prospective study blood samples were shipped either frozen or at room temperature.

This clone was seen a handful of times. Its binding antigen is unknown. Base qualities were left out, and no much larger clone turns up one base away. TCRbeta CDR3 regions were amplified from genomic DNA using the immunoSEQ Assay, a bias-controlled multiplex PCR. The source study handled its data this way. Within the assay, amplification of reference gene primers was used to estimate how many nucleated cells each sample contained. To quantify the absolute abundance of each unique TCRbeta CDR3 rearrangement, sequence reads were collapsed and filtered. For each sample, productive Simpson clonality was calculated as the square root of Simpson's diversity index over productive rearrangements. The source is immuneACCESS, and TCRdb retained only in-frame sequences with V and J called. Part of the clones is not carried over; for the studies checked, unresolved V genes explain less than half of this, and the remainder is unexplained. That table is the source of V, J and clone size, and D and trimming were worked out from the DNA. Present in this sample are around 49,000 clones, 70% to 80% of which were seen just once. The ten largest clones add up to roughly 6% of the sample.

Sequenced sample: PBMCs or T cells enriched from blood (not recorded which). Here the chain combines TRBV2 and TRBJ1-2; TRBD1 is a weak D gene call, 5 bases matching. This receptor was identified in a woman between 50 and 59 years old with acute COVID-19. The nucleotide sequence is given as TGTGCCAGCGCCCAGGGTCAGGACCCTAACTATGGCTACACCTTC. The encoded protein is CASAQGQDPNYGYTF.